The 18 T cell receptor beta chains presented below share a single source sample, sequenced in a study of shared clonotypes between healthy human individuals. The repertoire was sequenced with immunoSEQ multiplex PCR; TCRdb's copy has only in-frame clones and lacks some. This table has fewer than 800,000 clones, around 90% appearing once. Naive CD8 cells were CD45RO-negative, positively selected for CCR7, excluding terminally differentiated effector memory CD45RA+ cells. The sequenced material came from naive CD8+ T cells sorted from blood. All receptors derive from a young man in good health.

V and J are TRBV5-1 and TRBJ2-1, with TRBD2 matching 8 bases. Germline V gives CDR1 SGHRS, CDR2 YFSETQ. The CDR3 consists of 15 residues. Trimming removed 0 bases from V and 6 bases from J; junction bases left unmatched: 5. CDR3 residues: CASSLATGGPNEQFF. The CDR3 DNA reads as TGCGCCAGCAGCTTGGCCACGGGAGGGCCCAATGAGCAGTTCTTC.

CDR3 region: CASSLGVAGASYNEQFF. CDR3 nucleotide sequence: TGTGCCAGCAGCTTAGGCGTAGCGGGCGCTTCCTACAATGAGCAGTTCTTC. The chain couples TRBV7-8 to TRBJ2-1, with 7 bases identical to TRBD2. The ends lost 1 base at V and 1 base at J; junction bases unmatched: 7. The germline V gene has CDR1 SGHVS and CDR2 FQNEAQ. This CDR3 region has 17 residues.

V and J are TRBV27 and TRBJ2-5; 7 bases align to TRBD2. Germline V gene lookup returns CDR1 MNHEY and CDR2 SMNVEV (reference sequence). The CDR3 loop spans 14 amino acids. The V and J ends lost 3 bases and 6 bases, in that order; junction bases with no gene match: 7. DNA of the CDR3: TGTGCCAGCAGTTTTGCGGGAGCTACAAAGACCCAGTACTTC. It encodes CASSFAGATKTQYF.

This sequence joins TRBV18 and TRBJ2-3, with D perhaps matching TRBD1 (5 bases). V was shortened by 2 bases and J by 6 bases, with 18 bases between the two germline ends. This CDR3 has 16 amino acids. Per germline, CDR1 KGHSH and CDR2 LQKENI. Here the CDR3 reads CASSPTDTPGADTQYF. CDR3 nucleotide sequence: TGTGCCAGCTCACCAACGGACACCCCCGGAGCGGATACGCAGTATTTT.

This clone was seen repeatedly, ten times or more. The V and J genes are TRBV6-6 and TRBJ1-5; D is ambiguous. Looked up from germline, CDR1 is MNHNY and CDR2 is SVGAGI (reference sequence). The CDR3 covers 13 residues. The ends were cut back, 5 bases at V and 3 bases at J, with 8 bases in the middle. CDR3 protein: CASSRTYNQPQHF. CDR3 bases: TGTGCCAGCAGTCGGACGTACAATCAGCCCCAGCATTTT.

The chain has TRBV29-1 and TRBJ2-7; D unresolved. Looked up from germline, CDR1 is SQVTM and CDR2 is ANQGSEA. The CDR3 is 13 amino acids. V was pared by 3 bases and J by 3 bases, with 12 bases between. CDR3 DNA: TGCAGCGTTGAGGTTCCTGGAGTCTACGAGCAGTACTTC. Translated, it gives CSVEVPGVYEQYF.

This clone was observed a single time. The J gene is TRBJ1-1, the V gene TRBV6-5; D ambiguous. This CDR3 comprises 14 residues. The germline gives CDR1 MNHEY, CDR2 SVGAGI. Trimming shortened V by 10 bases and J by 2 bases, and 17 bases separated the two germline ends. Here the CDR3 reads CATCSGPTNTEAFF. Written as DNA, the CDR3 is TGTGCCACCTGTTCTGGACCGACCAACACTGAAGCTTTCTTT.

The chain recombines TRBV7-9 with TRBJ2-7; D is possibly TRBD2 (6 bases). Germline V lookup: CDR1 SEHNR, CDR2 FQNEAQ (reference sequence). The CDR3 is 15 residues long. Trimming shortened V by 5 bases and J by 3 bases, and 17 bases separated the two germline ends. The CDR3 protein is CASSDPGGSLYEQYF. In DNA form, the CDR3 reads TGTGCCAGCAGCGATCCTGGGGGGTCACTCTACGAGCAGTACTTC.

This chain connects TRBV5-1 to TRBJ2-5; perhaps TRBD2 as D (6 bases). Germline CDR1 is SGHRS and CDR2 is YFSETQ. The V end was cut by 7 bases, the J end by 2 bases, with 15 bases between. The CDR3 contains 14 residues. This CDR3 is CASVRLGGQETQYF. CDR3 bases: TGCGCCAGCGTCCGGTTGGGGGGACAAGAGACCCAGTACTTC. Based on the CDR3 plus reference TRBV5-1 and TRBJ2-5, the full variable domain is KAGVTQTPRYLIKTRGQQVTLSCSPISGHRSVSWYQQTPGQGLQFLFEYFSETQRNKGNFPGRFSGRQFSNSRSEMNVSTLELGDSALYLCASVRLGGQETQYFGPGTRLLVL.

The rearrangement uses TRBV2 and TRBJ2-3; 10 nucleotides match TRBD1. CDR3 length: 15 residues. Germline CDR1 and CDR2: SNHLY and FYNNEI. The ends lost 6 bases at V and 1 base at J; junction bases unmatched: 4. CDR3 region: CASRRTGGGTDTQYF. The DNA of the CDR3 is TGTGCCAGCAGGCGGACAGGGGGGGGCACAGATACGCAGTATTTT.

V usage is TRBV27 and J usage is TRBJ2-7, with unresolved D. The germline V gene has CDR1 MNHEY and CDR2 SMNVEV (reference sequence). V was trimmed by 3 bases and J by 0 bases, leaving 12 bases between them. The CDR3 is made up of 15 amino acids. CDR3 coding DNA: TGTGCCAGCAGTTTGGTCTACCCGAGCTCCTACGAGCAGTACTTC. Amino acid sequence: CASSLVYPSSYEQYF.

This clone occurred once. This sequence joins TRBV7-8 and TRBJ2-7, with TRBD2 identical over 10 bases. Germline-derived CDR1 and CDR2 are SGHVS and FQNEAQ. This CDR3 region has 15 residues. Germline trimming cut 2 bases from V and 4 bases from J; bases unmatched to any gene: 5. The DNA of the CDR3 is TGTGCCAGCAGCTTAATTACTAGCGGGAAGTACGAGCAGTACTTC. Translation gives CASSLITSGKYEQYF.

The CDR3 nucleotides are TGCGCCAGCAGCCAAGAAAGACACGAATGGAACACTGAAGCTTTCTTT. It is translated as CASSQERHEWNTEAFF. This chain connects TRBV4-1 to TRBJ1-1; D gene unclear. V was pared by 0 bases and J by 1 base, with 12 bases between. Germline assignment: CDR1 MGHRA and CDR2 YSYEKL. The CDR3 contains 16 residues.

V usage is TRBV9 and J usage is TRBJ2-4, with 11 bases aligning to TRBD1. This CDR3 is built from 15 residues. Germline-derived CDR1 and CDR2 are SGDLS and YYNGEE. The trim removed 0 bases at V and 6 bases at J, leaving 2 bases unmatched. CDR3 sequence: CASSVAGTGGNIQYF. The DNA for the CDR3 is TGTGCCAGCAGCGTAGCAGGGACAGGGGGAAACATTCAGTACTTC.

This clone turned up a few times. The chain links TRBV28 to TRBJ2-7; TRBD1 matches at 7 bases. The length of the CDR3 is 12 residues. Trimming cost V 7 bases and J 2 bases; bases outside gene matches: 2. Per the germline V gene, CDR1 is MDHEN and CDR2 is SYDVKM. The CDR3 nucleotides are TGTGCCAGCACCGGGACAGCCTACGAGCAGTACTTC. This gives the protein CASTGTAYEQYF.

This sequence joins TRBV7-3 and TRBJ2-5; a possible D gene is TRBD1 (5 bases). Per germline, CDR1 SGHTA and CDR2 FQGTGA. The CDR3 consists of 13 residues. V lost 2 bases and J 1 base, leaving 5 bases between the germline ends. The CDR3 protein is CASSLGAQETQYF. The CDR3 bases are TGTGCCAGCAGCTTAGGGGCCCAAGAGACCCAGTACTTC.

This clone was recorded only once. Other DNA sequences within the sample encode an identical CDR3. The chain uses TRBV27 and TRBJ2-7, with D uncertain. CDR3 length equals 13 residues. Germline CDR1 reads MNHEY; CDR2 reads SMNVEV (reference sequence). V was cut by 2 bases and J by 2 bases, with 7 bases left in between. CDR3: CASSLRVTYEQYF. The CDR3 region has the DNA TGTGCCAGCAGTTTAAGGGTTACCTACGAGCAGTACTTC.

The chain recombines TRBV19 with TRBJ2-2; no clear D. V dropped 7 bases and J dropped 7 bases, with 7 bases sitting between them. This CDR3 spans 11 amino acids. The germline gives CDR1 LNHDA, CDR2 SQIVND (reference sequence). The CDR3 nucleotides read TGTGCCAGTACTGCTATCGGGGAGCTGTTTTTT. This codes for CASTAIGELFF.